A single sample gave rise to the 9 T cell receptor beta chains below, sequenced in a study of T cell repertoires in cytomegalovirus infection. What these receptors recognize is not known. Via MiXCR, TCRdb re-called the reads, giving one row per CDR3 protein. The sample carries hundreds of thousands of distinct CDR3 sequences, 30% to 35% recorded once. Material: cultured CD8+ T cells from PBMCs, obtained from culture after CMV antigen stimulation. The receptors stem from a human donor in good health (CMV status not recorded). Some clones in this sample may be carry-over from other donors' samples.

The chain links TRBV18 to TRBJ2-7; D is uncertain. Trimming took off 0 bases at V and 0 bases at J, with 6 bases between the two ends. This CDR3 spans 14 amino acids. Germline CDR1 reads KGHSH; CDR2 reads LQKENI. CDR3: CASSPPAHSYEQYF. CDR3 in DNA: TGTGCCAGCTCACCACCGGCGCACTCCTACGAGCAGTACTTC.

A word on this clonotype: This may arise from a read error, as a much more abundant clone is one base away. The chain joins TRBV12-3 or TRBV12-4 to TRBJ2-1; 7 nucleotides agree with TRBD1. CDR3 length: 15 amino acids. V shed 3 bases and J 6 bases; nucleotides not matched to a gene: 8. The CDR3, as DNA: TGTGCCAGCAGTTTTGCTATGACAGGGCCCAATGAGCAGTTCTTC. Encoded protein: CASSFAMTGPNEQFF.

The chain has TRBV13 and TRBJ2-1; 9 nucleotides match TRBD2. The junction had 5 bases not matched to a gene; V was cut back by 0 bases and J by 8 bases. The CDR3 extends over 15 amino acids. Germline V CDR1 and CDR2: PRHDT, FYEKMQ (reference sequence). CDR3: CASSLGTSGIDEQFF. The CDR3 coding sequence is TGTGCCAGCAGCTTAGGGACTAGCGGCATTGATGAGCAGTTCTTC.

The chain links TRBV9 to TRBJ1-1, with D perhaps TRBD1 (5 bases). Trimming removed 0 bases from V and 0 bases from J, with 12 bases in between. The CDR3 sequence is 16 residues long. Germline CDR1 is SGDLS and CDR2 is YYNGEE. This CDR3 reads CASSVGLGVLNTEAFF. The CDR3 bases are TGTGCCAGCAGCGTAGGATTGGGGGTACTGAACACTGAAGCTTTCTTT.

This clonotype was seen once. This chain links TRBV15 with TRBJ1-5; possibly TRBD1 for D (5 bases). This CDR3 contains 12 residues. The germline CDR1 and CDR2 sequences are LNHNV and YYDKDF (reference sequence). Trimming took off 5 bases at V and 9 bases at J, with 11 bases between the two ends. The CDR3 protein is CATSGGRSPQHF. CDR3 coding DNA: TGTGCCACCAGCGGGGGTAGGTCGCCCCAGCATTTT.

The rearrangement uses TRBV19 and TRBJ2-3, with D perhaps given as TRBD1 or TRBD2 (5 bases each). This CDR3 region has 13 residues. Trimming took 8 bases from V and 5 from J, leaving 14 bases between them. The germline V gene has CDR1 LNHDA and CDR2 SQIVND (reference sequence). CDR3 sequence reads: CASVRGQGDTQYF. In DNA form, the CDR3 reads TGTGCCAGTGTCCGGGGCCAGGGAGATACGCAGTATTTT.

This clonotype has only a few counts. The chain combines TRBV12-5 with TRBJ1-3; D perhaps matches TRBD1 (5 bases). The CDR3 is made up of 13 amino acids. Germline values: CDR1 LGHNT, CDR2 FRNRAP. The V end was cut by 9 bases, the J end by 8 bases, with 17 bases between. Here the CDR3 DNA reads TGTGCTAGGGAGATCCCCAGGGCACACACCATATATTTT. Its protein is CAREIPRAHTIYF.

The chain carries TRBV24-1 and TRBJ2-2, with a tentative D call TRBD2 (5 bases). This CDR3 is 14 amino acids long. The germline V and J ends were trimmed by 5 bases and 0 bases, with 6 bases remaining between them. Germline CDR1 KGHDR, CDR2 SFDVKD. The CDR3 region is CATSAGSNTGELFF. The DNA for the CDR3 is TGTGCCACCAGTGCGGGGTCGAACACCGGGGAGCTGTTTTTT.

This clonotype was counted a few times. The genes are TRBV27 and TRBJ1-1, with 7 nucleotides matching TRBD1. In germline, CDR1 is MNHEY, CDR2 SMNVEV (reference sequence). J gave up 1 base and V 6 bases, and 5 bases lay outside the gene matches. This CDR3 contains 14 residues. CDR3 sequence (DNA): TGTGCCAGCAGATCGGGACAGAAGAACACTGAAGCTTTCTTT. Translated, it gives CASRSGQKNTEAFF.